The 14 T cell receptor beta chains below were found in one sample sequenced in a study of blood T cell repertoires in COVID-19. Only in-frame clones appear in the TCRdb table, and some are missing; sequencing was by immunoSEQ multiplex PCR. This table holds some 40,000 clones, around nine tenths found once. The sequencing sample was made of peripheral blood. These receptors were obtained from a human donor in a cohort sampled during active COVID-19.

The rearrangement uses TRBV19 and TRBJ2-7; 8 positions agree with TRBD1. J was trimmed by 2 bases and V by 6 bases; bases with no gene match: 9. Per germline, CDR1 LNHDA and CDR2 SQIVND (reference sequence). The CDR3 totals 15 residues. The CDR3 coding sequence is TGTGCCAGTAGCCATTGGGACAGGCCACCCTACGAGCAGTACTTC. Translation: CASSHWDRPPYEQYF.

V and J are TRBV12-3 or TRBV12-4 and TRBJ1-2, with TRBD1 matching 7 bases. The CDR3 runs 13 residues. Trimming at V came to 7 bases and at J to 3 bases, leaving 5 bases not matched to a gene. CDR3: CASTRDSYYGYTF. For the CDR3, the DNA is TGTGCCAGCACTAGGGACAGCTACTATGGCTACACCTTC.

The chain uses TRBV27 and TRBJ2-3; the match to TRBD1 covers 9 bases. Germline V gene data show CDR1 as MNHEY and CDR2 as SMNVEV (reference sequence). This CDR3 contains 14 residues. The trim removed 8 bases at V and 3 bases at J, leaving 6 bases unmatched. CDR3 loop: CASADRGPTDTQYF. In DNA, the CDR3 is TGTGCCAGCGCGGACAGGGGACCAACAGATACGCAGTATTTT.

This clone was seen a few times. The chain links TRBV5-5 to TRBJ1-1; no clear D. The CDR3 loop spans 15 amino acids. V was cut by 0 bases and J by 5 bases, with 14 bases left in between. Germline-derived CDR1 and CDR2 are SGHKS and YYEKEE (reference sequence). CDR3 residues: CASSLASSRVTEAFF. CDR3 DNA sequence: TGTGCCAGCAGCTTGGCCTCCAGTCGGGTTACTGAAGCTTTCTTT.

This clone was observed a single time. The CDR3 nucleotides read TGTGCCAGCAGTGAACCCGGGACAGGGCTCAGGCAGCCCCAGCATTTT. Translation: CASSEPGTGLRQPQHF. This chain connects TRBV6-1 to TRBJ1-5, with 9 bases matching TRBD1. This CDR3 region has 16 residues. V shed 2 bases and J 7 bases; nucleotides not matched to a gene: 9. Germline V gene data show CDR1 as MNHNS and CDR2 as SASEGT.

In this sample, this clone turned up a few times. V is TRBV6-1 and J is TRBJ1-3, with a weak D call TRBD1 (6 bases). Trimming cost V 2 bases and J 0 bases, with 11 bases left between them. The length of the CDR3 is 16 residues. Germline V gene lookup returns CDR1 MNHNS and CDR2 SASEGT. The CDR3: CASSESAGASGNTIYF. The DNA of the CDR3 is TGTGCCAGCAGTGAAAGCGCGGGGGCCTCTGGAAACACCATATATTTT.

This clone has a single count. J is TRBJ1-6 and V is TRBV18; TRBD1 is a possible D gene (6 bases). The V gene's germline CDR1 is KGHSH and CDR2 LQKENI. V was pared by 2 bases and J by 13 bases, with 15 bases between. This CDR3 has 14 residues. The CDR3 here is CASSPSGTPVPLHF. Here the CDR3 DNA reads TGTGCCAGCTCACCAAGCGGGACACCGGTGCCCCTCCACTTT.

This clone appeared a single time. The V and J genes are TRBV19 and TRBJ2-5, with 7 bases identical to TRBD2. V lost 2 bases, J lost 2 bases, and 2 bases stayed unmatched. This CDR3 region has 14 residues. CDR1 is LNHDA, CDR2 SQIVND, per germline (reference sequence). The CDR3 DNA is TGTGCCAGTAGTATAATGGGGGGGCAAGAGACCCAGTACTTC. Residues: CASSIMGGQETQYF.

The genes are TRBV2 and TRBJ2-5; D is ambiguous. In germline, CDR1 is SNHLY, CDR2 FYNNEI. V was clipped by 5 bases and J by 3 bases, with 10 bases between them. CDR3 length: 13 residues. The CDR3 spells CASSLDSKETQYF. The CDR3 bases are TGTGCCAGCAGTCTAGACTCAAAAGAGACCCAGTACTTC.

The sample holds one count of this clone. V gene TRBV7-9 combines with J gene TRBJ2-1; possibly TRBD1 for D (5 bases). Trimming shortened V by 1 base and J by 4 bases, and 11 bases separated the two germline ends. CDR3 size: 15 residues. Per the germline V gene, CDR1 is SEHNR and CDR2 is FQNEAQ (reference sequence). As DNA, the CDR3 is TGTGCCAGCAGCTTAGTAGGGGATGGGTACAATGAGCAGTTCTTC. It translates to CASSLVGDGYNEQFF.

The chain combines TRBV5-1 with TRBJ1-6; D ambiguous. In germline, CDR1 is SGHRS, CDR2 YFSETQ. V was clipped by 4 bases and J by 4 bases, with 12 bases between them. The CDR3 is 15 residues long. The CDR3 coding sequence is TGCGCCAGCAGCCCGGACGGGAGATATAATTCACCCCTCCACTTT. This translates into CASSPDGRYNSPLHF. Supplemented by reference TRBV5-1 and TRBJ1-6, the full variable domain reads KAGVTQTPRYLIKTRGQQVTLSCSPISGHRSVSWYQQTPGQGLQFLFEYFSETQRNKGNFPGRFSGRQFSNSRSEMNVSTLELGDSALYLCASSPDGRYNSPLHFGNGTRLTVT.

The chain carries TRBV5-4 and TRBJ2-1, with a tentative D call TRBD1 (5 bases). Between the trimmed V and J ends, which lost 2 bases and 7 bases, there was a span of 7 bases. CDR1 is SGHNT, CDR2 YYREEE, per germline (reference sequence). The CDR3 totals 12 residues. CDR3 nucleotides: TGTGCCAGCAGCTTAGGGGTGAATGAGCAGTTCTTC. Its translation: CASSLGVNEQFF. The whole variable domain, remainder taken from reference TRBV5-4 and TRBJ2-1, is ETGVTQSPTHLIKTRGQQVTLRCSSQSGHNTVSWYQQALGQGPQFIFQYYREEENGRGNFPPRFSGLQFPNYSSELNVNALELDDSALYLCASSLGVNEQFFGPGTRLTVL.

The V gene is TRBV3-1 (or the pseudogene TRBV3-2), the J gene TRBJ1-5, with D possibly TRBD1 on 6 matching bases. This CDR3 has 17 residues. The germline V gene has CDR1 LGHDT and CDR2 YNNKEL (reference sequence). V was cut by 4 bases and J by 0 bases, with 16 bases left in between. CDR3 loop: CASSRNHRAYSNQPQHF. In DNA form, the CDR3 reads TGTGCCAGCAGCCGAAACCACAGGGCGTATAGCAATCAGCCCCAGCATTTT.

This chain joins TRBV4-1 and TRBJ2-1; 7 nucleotides align to TRBD2. With V trimmed by 6 bases and J by 0 bases, 5 bases remained unmatched. The CDR3 contains 15 residues. The germline CDR1 and CDR2 sequences are MGHRA and YSYEKL. The CDR3 loop is CASSRLATSYNEQFF. The CDR3 DNA follows: TGCGCCAGCAGTCGACTAGCCACCTCCTACAATGAGCAGTTCTTC.